The next 16 T cell receptor beta chains were all read from a single sample in a study of breast tumors, draining lymph nodes, adjacent tissues. One entry per CDR3 protein, called by TCRdb with MiXCR from the multiplex PCR reads. Here the sample spans roughly 220,000 distinct CDR3 sequences, under 35% being singletons. The lymph nodes were axillary draining lymph nodes from breast cancer patients. Sequencing input: axillary lymph node tissue. The source of these receptors is a female donor with breast cancer. Some clones in this sample may be carry-over from other donors' samples.

This clonotype was observed once. A single base separates this from a much larger clone, so it may be a read error. This rearrangement joins TRBV14 to TRBJ1-2; weak D call: TRBD1 (6 bases). Germline V CDR1 and CDR2: SGHDN, FVKESK. This CDR3 is built from 15 residues. Deletions cut 8 bases from V and 3 bases from J, with 19 bases between. CDR3 sequence (DNA): TGTGCCAGCTCACTGGGGGCGAAGGCTTACTATGGCTACACCTTC. Translating gives CASSLGAKAYYGYTF.

About this clonotype itself: The DNA is omitted, as the CDR3 cannot be located on it reliably, and the CDR3 follows TCRdb's listing. The V call is TRBV7-2, the J call TRBJ2-7; TRBD2, the table's D call, lacks a check against the DNA. The CDR3 adds up to 21 amino acids, both ends counted. Germline values: CDR1 SGHTA, CDR2 FQGNSA. CDR3 region: CASSFYICSATRVGMTYEQYF.

The chain employs TRBV12-3 or TRBV12-4 and TRBJ1-3; D is ambiguous. The CDR3 covers 12 residues. Trimming removed 2 bases at V and 7 bases at J, with 6 bases between. The CDR3 loop is CASSLWENTIYF. For the CDR3, the DNA is TGTGCCAGCAGTTTATGGGAGAACACCATATATTTT.

The CDR3 nucleotides read TGCAGTGTCAGAGATACAGGGGCTCGATCACCCCTCCACTTT. Encoded protein: CSVRDTGARSPLHF. The chain joins TRBV20-1 to TRBJ1-6, with 7 positions matching TRBD1. The V gene end was trimmed by 7 bases and the J gene end by 10 bases; junction bases not matched to a gene: 13. Germline CDR1 and CDR2: DFQATT and SNEGSKA (reference sequence). This CDR3 contains 14 residues.

This clonotype has more than one count but fewer than ten. The V and J genes are TRBV6-1 and TRBJ1-6, with 10 bases identical to TRBD1. V trimming: 5 bases; J trimming: 7 bases; junction bases outside the gene matches: 17. This CDR3 spans 19 amino acids. Germline V CDR1 and CDR2: MNHNS, SASEGT. CDR3 nucleotides: TGTGCCAGCAGTAGACAGGGGGCGCAGGGGGGGACCACAAATTCACCCCTCCACTTT. Translated: CASSRQGAQGGTTNSPLHF.

This clonotype was detected a few times. Given a much more abundant clone one base away, this may be a read error. The final CDR3 position lacks the conserved phenylalanine or tryptophan, pointing to a likely read error. For the CDR3, the DNA is TGTGCCATCAGTGAGCGGAGGTGGGAGCAGTACCTC. Residues: CAISERRWEQYL. The chain joins TRBV10-3 to TRBJ2-7, with D perhaps matching TRBD2 (5 bases). The CDR3 is 12 residues long. In germline, CDR1 is ENHRY, CDR2 SYGVKD. V lost 2 bases to trimming and J lost 7 bases, with 9 bases between them.

The J gene is TRBJ1-2, the V gene TRBV14; no firm D call. Germline V lookup: CDR1 SGHDN, CDR2 FVKESK. The CDR3 runs 12 residues. Trimming shortened V by 6 bases and J by 2 bases, and 7 bases separated the two germline ends. The CDR3: CASSQANYGYTF. CDR3 in DNA: TGTGCCAGCAGTCAGGCCAACTATGGCTACACCTTC.

The V gene is TRBV2, the J gene TRBJ1-2; TRBD1 might be the D (6 bases). CDR3 size: 14 residues. With 6 bases removed from V and 2 bases from J, the gap between germline ends came to 13 bases. Germline CDR1 and CDR2: SNHLY and FYNNEI. Here the CDR3 reads CASSGGQGNYGYTF. As DNA, the CDR3 is TGTGCCAGCAGCGGGGGGCAGGGGAACTATGGCTACACCTTC.

At least ten counts were recorded for this clonotype. The J gene is TRBJ2-5, the V gene TRBV24-1; a weak D match, TRBD2 (6 bases). Germline-derived CDR1 and CDR2 are KGHDR and SFDVKD. Trimming removed 3 bases from V and 4 bases from J, with 14 bases in between. The CDR3 contains 15 residues. The CDR3 coding sequence is TGTGCCACCAGTGATCCTCGACTAGTCCCAGAGACCCAGTACTTC. The encoded protein is CATSDPRLVPETQYF.

The chain carries TRBV12-3 or TRBV12-4 and TRBJ2-5; TRBD2 is a possible D gene (6 bases). There are 14 residues in the CDR3. The germline V and J ends were trimmed by 5 bases and 2 bases, with 12 bases remaining between them. For the CDR3, the DNA is TGTGCCAGCAGTGACTATGGGGGGCAAGAGACCCAGTACTTC. Encoded protein: CASSDYGGQETQYF.

Ten or more counts support this clonotype. The chain combines TRBV6-4 with TRBJ2-7, with TRBD2 identical over 10 bases. CDR3 length equals 14 residues. The germline V gene encodes CDR1 MRHNA and CDR2 SNTAGT. V lost 6 bases to trimming and J lost 2 bases; unmatched junction nucleotides: 4. Here the CDR3 DNA reads TGTGCCAGCAGAGGGACTAGCGACACCTACGAGCAGTACTTC. This encodes CASRGTSDTYEQYF.

At least ten counts were recorded for this clonotype. The chain has TRBV2 and TRBJ1-4; 7 bases are a match to TRBD1. With V trimmed by 4 bases and J by 8 bases, 22 bases remained unmatched. The CDR3 extends over 19 amino acids. From germline, CDR1 is SNHLY and CDR2 FYNNEI. CDR3 loop: CASSATAGGLYRKGEKLFF. Here the CDR3 DNA reads TGTGCCAGCAGTGCTACGGCAGGGGGATTATACCGGAAGGGGGAAAAACTGTTTTTT.

This clonotype came up many times. V gene TRBV11-1 combines with J gene TRBJ1-2; D gene ambiguous. Per the germline V gene, CDR1 is SGHAT and CDR2 is FQDESV (reference sequence). The CDR3 extends over 13 amino acids. The V and J ends lost 4 bases and 7 bases respectively, with 13 bases between them. Here the CDR3 DNA reads TGTGCCAGCAGCTCGGGTCTGAAGGGTGGCTACACCTTC. Its protein is CASSSGLKGGYTF.

Many counts were recorded for this clonotype. The rearrangement links TRBV10-3 to TRBJ1-4; 7 bases align to TRBD1. The CDR3 totals 14 residues. V was clipped by 6 bases and J by 4 bases; unmatched bases: 5. Germline CDR1 ENHRY, CDR2 SYGVKD. The CDR3 region is CAIREGQNNEKLFF. The CDR3 DNA reads as TGTGCCATCAGAGAGGGACAGAATAATGAAAAACTGTTTTTT.

This clonotype showed up many times. This CDR3 reads CAISAAGDGDYGYTF. DNA of the CDR3: TGTGCCATCAGTGCCGCTGGGGATGGGGACTATGGCTACACCTTC. The V call is TRBV10-3, the J call TRBJ1-2; D remains ambiguous. Germline V gene sequence: CDR1 ENHRY, CDR2 SYGVKD. This CDR3 is built from 15 residues. V shed 4 bases and J shed 3 bases, with 15 bases lying between them.

This clonotype was observed at least ten times. This chain uses TRBV2 with TRBJ1-6; TRBD1 is a possible D gene (6 bases). The CDR3 is made up of 14 amino acids. Trimming took 3 bases from V and 12 from J, leaving 15 bases between them. Germline CDR1 SNHLY, CDR2 FYNNEI. The CDR3 nucleotides are TGTGCCAGCAGTGAGGGAACAGGGTGGGGACCCCTCCACTTT. Its translation is CASSEGTGWGPLHF.